This TCR beta chain was captured by sequencing in a study of cytomegalovirus exposure and HLA in healthy donors (dated by TCRdb to about 2017). Background on the whole study: The 650 to 800 repertoires of the first cohort and the 110 or so validation repertoires were produced on the same platform, according to a later analysis. To predict cytomegalovirus infection status, the study combined high-throughput TCR immunosequencing, statistical association of individual TCRs with disease status, and machine learning. Besides the first cohort of 550 to 750 subjects, a separate validation cohort made up of 120 different subjects was used. The study aimed to test whether signatures of past pathogen exposure could be identified by cataloging public T cell receptors. Overall results and qualifications from the work: The study gave a list of 150 to 200 TCR beta chains associated with cytomegalovirus. Of the cluster scores, about 94% were above 0 in a later analysis, which found that TCRs clustered in the first cohort also tended to co-occur in the 90 to 150 validation repertoires. A later analysis had no HLA typing for the validation cohort, so co-occurrence there was scored across all 110 or so repertoires. The authors suggested that the approach could potentially be generalized to other disease states and immunological phenotypes. The classifier was reported to diagnose cytomegalovirus status with high specificity and sensitivity in both the original and validation cohorts. While some public TCRs were present in many individuals, most TCR sequences turned up only very rarely across donors. In vitro tests confirmed that a few of the cytomegalovirus-associated TCR beta chains recognize cytomegalovirus antigens.

CDR1 SEHNR and CDR2 FQNEAQ are derived from the germline V gene (reference sequence). Trimming takes 1 base from V and 7 bases from J, and the germline ends sit 5 bases apart. The CDR3 measures 13 amino acids from cysteine to phenylalanine. The sequence is cut down to CDR3 DNA, 39 bases in frame from base 1. Separate from the roughly 700-subject first cohort, the validation cohort of over 90 subjects was the group to which the donors belonged. Of note for this clone: It has no known antigen specificity. No per-base quality is available; no much larger clone lies one base away.

The method was the immunoSEQ multiplex PCR assay. For the original study's pipeline: A statistical classification framework was developed to diagnose cytomegalovirus status using the catalog of TCR beta chain sequences. Held by TCRdb, this immuneACCESS table contains in-frame sequences only and omits some clones. Under half of the omission traces to an unresolved V gene where checked; the cause of the rest is unknown. D and trimming come from the DNA, and the V and J calls and clone size come from that table. This sample gives roughly 120,000 clones in total; 88% of them show up just once. Together, the top ten hold about 2% of the sample.

This TCR came from a woman aged 18-29 years in good health and CMV-seronegative. The chain joins TRBV7-9 to TRBJ1-6; the D gene cannot be named for sure. The specimen was PBMCs. The sequenced DNA is TGTGCCAGCAGCTTAGATCGGAATTCACCCCTCCACTTT. Its protein product is CASSLDRNSPLHF.